These T cell receptor beta chains were read from a single sample in a study of cytomegalovirus exposure and HLA in healthy donors. Profiling relied on immunoSEQ multiplex PCR, and the TCRdb table lists in-frame clones only, not all of them. The table records about 150,000 clones, 80% to 90% of them present only once. Sequenced input: PBMCs. These receptor sequences come from a woman aged 35 to 49 in good health and CMV-seropositive. CDR3s include the opening cysteine and the closing phenylalanine or tryptophan. A D gene is named only where the DNA matches it firmly. Clone sizes are given selectively: once, few, many, or a class where the clone is expanded.

d_gene	j_gene	v_gene	abundance	CDR3nt	CDR3aa
-	TRBJ2-2	TRBV9	-	TGTGCCAGCAGCAGAGAGGGTAGTGTTCAGAACACCGGGGAGCTGTTTTTT	CASSREGSVQNTGELFF
-	TRBJ2-2	TRBV11-2	-	TGTGCCAGCAGCGTCACAGGGTCGGGGGAGCTGTTTTTT	CASSVTGSGELFF
TRBD1	TRBJ2-2	TRBV5-1	-	TGCGCCAGCAGCCCCCCGCGCCATGACAGGGGCCGGACCGGGGAGCTGTTTTTT	CASSPPRHDRGRTGELFF
-	TRBJ1-6	TRBV6-1	-	TGTGCCAGCAGTGAGAGGTTCGATTTACCCCTCCACTTT	CASSERFDLPLHF
-	TRBJ1-2	TRBV2	-	TGTGCCAGCAGTGAGGAGATTTATGGCTACACCTTC	CASSEEIYGYTF
-	TRBJ1-1	TRBV30	-	TGTGCCTGGGCTAGACAGGATGAAGCTTTCTTT	CAWARQDEAFF
TRBD1	TRBJ1-4	TRBV7-9	-	TGTGCCAGCAGCCCAACTTCAGGGGGGTATGAAAAACTGTTTTTT	CASSPTSGGYEKLFF
TRBD1	TRBJ2-1	TRBV28	-	TGTGCCAGCAGTTTACCAGGGGGCTACAATGAGCAGTTCTTC	CASSLPGGYNEQFF
-	TRBJ1-5	TRBV7-8	-	TGTGCCAGCAGCTCCCGACAGGCCAATCAGCCCCAGCATTTT	CASSSRQANQPQHF
-	TRBJ1-2	TRBV14	-	TGTGCCAGCAGCCAATCAGGGTACGGCTACACCTTC	CASSQSGYGYTF
TRBD1	TRBJ2-7	TRBV5-1	-	TGCGCCAGCAGCTTGGAATGGACAGGACCCTACGAGCAGTACTTC	CASSLEWTGPYEQYF
TRBD1	TRBJ2-7	TRBV13	-	TGTGCCAGCAGCCTAACGACAGGGATTTACGAGCAGTACTTC	CASSLTTGIYEQYF
-	TRBJ1-5	TRBV29-1	-	TGCAGCGTTGAAGGAGGCGAGGGTCAGCCCCAGCATTTT	CSVEGGEGQPQHF
-	TRBJ1-1	TRBV7-2	-	TGTGCCAGCAATGAGCCGAACACTGAAGCTTTCTTT	CASNEPNTEAFF
-	TRBJ1-4	TRBV11-2	-	TGTGCCAGCAGCCCCCACGGCCAGGCAACTAATGAAAAACTGTTTTTT	CASSPHGQATNEKLFF
TRBD1	TRBJ1-1	TRBV9	-	TGTGCCAGCAGCGTAGGTGACCGGGACAGGCGTGACGCTTTCTTT	CASSVGDRDRRDAFF
-	TRBJ2-7	TRBV28	-	TGTGCCAGCAGGGGCCAGGGGAACTACGAGCAGTACTTC	CASRGQGNYEQYF
-	TRBJ1-4	TRBV11-2	-	TGTGCCAGCAGCTCTACAGGGTCCGGTAATGAAAAACTGTTTTTT	CASSSTGSGNEKLFF
-	TRBJ1-5	TRBV18	few	TGTGCCAGCTCACCCCCCCAAGGGAGTTCTAGCAATCAGCCCCAGCATTTT	CASSPPQGSSSNQPQHF
TRBD2	TRBJ2-5	TRBV7-2	-	TGTGCCAGCAGCTTAGGACTAGCGGTAGAGACCCAGTACTTC	CASSLGLAVETQYF
-	TRBJ2-5	TRBV28	-	TGTGCCAGCAGTAGAGGGCTCGAGACCCAGTACTTC	CASSRGLETQYF
TRBD1	TRBJ1-3	TRBV6-6	few	TGTGCCAGCAGTCTCCTGACAGGGAAAAACACCATATATTTT	CASSLLTGKNTIYF
TRBD2	TRBJ2-5	TRBV9	once	TGTGCCAGCAGCGAGGGGGGACTAGCGGGAGTTTATGAGACCCAGTACTTC	CASSEGGLAGVYETQYF
-	TRBJ2-7	TRBV30	-	TGTGCCTGGAGTGGACGCACCGGGACAAAGGCTAGCGAGCAGTACTTC	CAWSGRTGTKASEQYF
TRBD1	TRBJ1-2	TRBV4-3	-	TGCGCCAGCAGCCAAGGCCCGGGACAGGGGATAGGCTACACCTTC	CASSQGPGQGIGYTF
TRBD2	TRBJ2-7	TRBV9	-	TGTGCCAGCAGCGTTACTAGCGGGGGGGCCATCGAGCAGTACTTC	CASSVTSGGAIEQYF
TRBD2	TRBJ2-1	TRBV11-2	once	TGTGCCAGCAGCGCCGGAGGGACTACTGGCCATGAGCAGTTCTTC	CASSAGGTTGHEQFF
TRBD1	TRBJ2-2	TRBV18	once	TGTGCCAGCTCACCCCAGACAGGGGTGTTGACCGGGGAGCTGTTTTTT	CASSPQTGVLTGELFF
-	TRBJ2-1	TRBV9	-	TGTGCCAGCAGCGTACAGTCAACGCCCGACAATGAGCAGTTCTTC	CASSVQSTPDNEQFF
-	TRBJ1-1	TRBV28	-	TGTGCCAGCAGTTTACCCCCAGGAATGAACACTGAAGCTTTCTTT	CASSLPPGMNTEAFF
-	TRBJ2-7	TRBV27	-	TGTGCCAGCAGTTTATGGCCCGAGCAGTACTTC	CASSLWPEQYF
-	TRBJ2-2	TRBV18	-	TGTGCCAGCTCACCCCAGGTTACCGGGGAGCTGTTTTTT	CASSPQVTGELFF
-	TRBJ2-2	TRBV5-8	-	TGTGCCAGCAGCCCCCGGGAGAAAGGGGCCGGGGAGCTGTTTTTT	CASSPREKGAGELFF
TRBD2	TRBJ2-3	TRBV4-2	-	TGTGCCACGGGAGTAGCGGGAGCCATTAGCACAGATACGCAGTATTTT	CATGVAGAISTDTQYF
TRBD1	TRBJ1-1	TRBV28	-	TGTGCCAGCAGCCCCGCCGGACAGGGCGGAGCTTTCTTT	CASSPAGQGGAFF
TRBD1	TRBJ2-4	TRBV5-5	-	TGTGCCAGCAGCCCTCTCTTCCGGGACAGGGTGGCCAAAAACATTCAGTACTTC	CASSPLFRDRVAKNIQYF
TRBD2	TRBJ2-5	TRBV19	-	TGTGCCAGTAGTCTCACCGTGGGGGGGAGAGAGACCCAGTACTTC	CASSLTVGGRETQYF
-	TRBJ2-6	TRBV28	few	TGTGCCAGTTCCTTGTGGGGCAACTCTGGGGCCAACGTCCTGACTTTC	CASSLWGNSGANVLTF
-	TRBJ1-1	TRBV29-1	-	TGCAGCGTACTCGTCCTCGTAGGGGGTGGAGCTTTCTTT	CSVLVLVGGGAFF
-	TRBJ2-5	TRBV2	-	TGTGCCAGCAGGTCGGTGACCCAGTACTTC	CASRSVTQYF
TRBD1	TRBJ1-1	TRBV5-1	-	TGCGCCAGCAGCTACACAGGGGGCAAAGGCACTGAAGCTTTCTTT	CASSYTGGKGTEAFF
TRBD1	TRBJ1-1	TRBV30	-	TGTGCCTGGAGTACCACAGGGGAGACTGAAGCTTTCTTT	CAWSTTGETEAFF
-	TRBJ1-1	TRBV30	-	TGTGCCTGGAGTGTAGGAGGGTCCACTGAAGCTTTCTTT	CAWSVGGSTEAFF
-	TRBJ2-2	TRBV27	few	TGTGCCAGCAGTTTTACTCAGGGGACCGGGGAGCTGTTTTTT	CASSFTQGTGELFF